The table lists the clone carrying this T cell receptor (beta chain) with a few counts. CDR3 length: 17 residues. Germline loops: CDR1 SGDLS, CDR2 YYNGEE. The V end was cut by 3 bases, the J end by 2 bases, with 20 bases between. Study processing details: Counts of nucleated cells, estimated from reference gene primer amplification, were obtained. Sequencing was performed with immunoSEQ multiplex PCR; in TCRdb, only in-frame clones are kept and a portion is missing. The V and J calls and clone size come from that table; D and trimming were worked out from the DNA. Seen here are fewer than 200,000 clones, 80% to 90% observed once, and the top ten hold around 13%. This entry comes from a study of blood T cell repertoires in COVID-19. For the study at large: Researchers got acute and convalescent COVID-19 samples from the United States, Italy and Spain. PBMCs, B-cell-depleted T cells, or T cells were the source of the cDNA or gDNA that made up the material.

The Seattle patients, enrolled during active infection, were followed longitudinally. The sequence was collected from a woman in her seventies with COVID-19, enrolled during active disease. The V and J genes are TRBV9 and TRBJ2-5; a possible D gene is TRBD2 (7 bases). Sample: peripheral blood. The CDR3 bases are TGTGCCAGCAGCGCAGGGGCGACAGCGGGAACACAAGAGACCCAGTACTTC. This translates into CASSAGATAGTQETQYF.